One and the same sample provided the 10 T cell receptor beta chains below, sequenced in a study of blood T cell repertoires in COVID-19. Here immunoSEQ multiplex PCR was the method, and the copy in TCRdb shows in-frame clones only, minus some. The data show approximately 440,000 clones, about nine tenths seen once. The sequencing sample was made of peripheral blood. These receptors all come from a woman in her forties or fifties with COVID-19, enrolled during active disease.

The chain is built from TRBV9 and TRBJ1-2, with TRBD1 matching 7 bases. Unmatched junction bases numbered 5, after V lost 3 bases and J lost 6 bases. Germline V gives CDR1 SGDLS, CDR2 YYNGEE. The CDR3 sequence is 13 residues long. This chain's CDR3 is CASSASGQHGYTF. For the CDR3, the DNA is TGTGCCAGCAGCGCCTCGGGACAGCATGGCTACACCTTC.

The rearrangement joins TRBV12-5 to TRBJ2-1, with 9 bases matching TRBD1. The length of the CDR3 is 17 residues. Per the germline V gene, CDR1 is LGHNT and CDR2 is FRNRAP. Trimming took 6 bases from V and 0 from J; bases not matched to a gene: 9. CDR3 protein: CASGPGQGYPSYNEQFF. CDR3 sequence (DNA): TGTGCTAGTGGACCGGGACAGGGCTATCCCTCCTACAATGAGCAGTTCTTC.

CDR3 DNA: TGCAGCGTTTACCCGACAGGGCAAGAGCAGTACTTC. This codes for CSVYPTGQEQYF. This sequence joins TRBV29-1 and TRBJ2-7, with TRBD1 identical over 7 bases. The CDR3 spans 12 residues. With V trimmed by 5 bases and J by 7 bases, 8 bases remained unmatched. CDR1 is SQVTM and CDR2 is ANQGSEA in the germline V gene.

The rearrangement links TRBV19 to TRBJ2-7, with no clear D. CDR3 length equals 15 residues. In germline, CDR1 is LNHDA, CDR2 SQIVND (reference sequence). Trimming took 3 bases from V and 0 from J, leaving 12 bases between them. CDR3 DNA: TGTGCCAGTAGTATTTCAGGCCTATCCTCCTACGAGCAGTACTTC. It encodes CASSISGLSSYEQYF. Combining the CDR3 with reference TRBV19 and TRBJ2-7 gives the whole variable domain DGGITQSPKYLFRKEGQNVTLSCEQNLNHDAMYWYRQDPGQGLRLIYYSQIVNDFQKGDIAEGYSVSREKKESFPLTVTSAQKNPTAFYLCASSISGLSSYEQYFGPGTRLTVT.

V is TRBV7-8 and J is TRBJ1-1; 10 bases are shared with TRBD1. CDR1 and CDR2 from the germline V gene are SGHVS and FQNEAQ. The length of the CDR3 is 16 residues. Germline trimming cut 5 bases from V and 5 bases from J; bases unmatched to any gene: 11. CDR3 in amino acids: CASSMSGQGMRTEAFF. The CDR3 coding sequence is TGTGCCAGCAGCATGTCGGGACAGGGGATGAGAACTGAAGCTTTCTTT.

This clone occurred once. The chain joins TRBV7-9 to TRBJ2-2; D not certain. Germline CDR1 reads SEHNR; CDR2 reads FQNEAQ (reference sequence). CDR3 length: 11 amino acids. Trimming stripped 6 bases from V and 7 bases from J, with 6 bases between. For the CDR3, the DNA is TGTGCCAGCAGTTCAGACGGGGAGCTGTTTTTT. Encoded protein: CASSSDGELFF.

This chain connects TRBV4-2 to TRBJ2-1; the match to TRBD2 covers 8 bases. J was trimmed by 10 bases and V by 6 bases; bases with no gene match: 11. The CDR3 consists of 14 residues. Germline loops: CDR1 LGHNA, CDR2 YNFKEQ. CDR3 sequence reads: CASRQTGGAREQFF. The CDR3 region has the DNA TGTGCCAGCAGGCAAACCGGGGGGGCTCGGGAGCAGTTCTTC.

The chain is built from TRBV6-6 and TRBJ2-3; TRBD1 matches at 7 bases. Germline V gene lookup returns CDR1 MNHNY and CDR2 SVGAGI (reference sequence). The CDR3 has 15 residues. V trimming: 6 bases; J trimming: 0 bases; junction bases outside the gene matches: 6. CDR3 region: CASRPTGVSTDTQYF. The CDR3 bases are TGTGCCAGCAGGCCTACAGGGGTGAGCACAGATACGCAGTATTTT.

The chain combines TRBV28 with TRBJ1-1; D is possibly TRBD1 (6 bases). CDR1 and CDR2 (germline): MDHEN, SYDVKM. The CDR3 contains 16 residues. Trimming left V 2 bases short and J 1 base short, with 14 bases between. As DNA, the CDR3 is TGTGCCAGCAGTTTAAGGGCCCAGGGGAGGAACACTGAAGCTTTCTTT. It yields the protein CASSLRAQGRNTEAFF.

This chain connects TRBV19 to TRBJ1-3; the D is unclear. V was trimmed by 6 bases and J by 0 bases, leaving 12 bases between them. The CDR3 contains 15 residues. Germline CDR1 and CDR2: LNHDA and SQIVND (reference sequence). The CDR3 loop is CASRVAGTSGNTIYF. CDR3 nucleotides: TGTGCCAGTAGGGTCGCAGGCACCTCTGGAAACACCATATATTTT.